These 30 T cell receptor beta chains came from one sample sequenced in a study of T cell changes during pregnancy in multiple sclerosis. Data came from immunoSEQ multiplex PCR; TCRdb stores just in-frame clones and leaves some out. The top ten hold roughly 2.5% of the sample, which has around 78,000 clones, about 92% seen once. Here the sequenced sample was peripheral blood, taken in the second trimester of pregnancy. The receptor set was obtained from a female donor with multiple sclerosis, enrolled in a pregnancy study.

The CDR3 nucleotides read TGTGCCAGCAGCTCAGTGCAGGGGTATGGCTACACCTTC. This translates into CASSSVQGYGYTF. The V and J genes are TRBV7-6 and TRBJ1-2, with D tentatively TRBD1 (6 bases). V was pared by 4 bases and J by 5 bases, with 11 bases between. Germline V CDR1 and CDR2: SGHVS, FNYEAQ. The CDR3 extends over 13 amino acids.

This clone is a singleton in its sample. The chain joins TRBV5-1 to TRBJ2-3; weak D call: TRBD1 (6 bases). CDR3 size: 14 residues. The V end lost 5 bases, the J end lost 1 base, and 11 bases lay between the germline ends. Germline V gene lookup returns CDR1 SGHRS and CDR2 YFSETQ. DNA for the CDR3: TGCGCCAGCAGATCAGGGGAAGGCACAGATACGCAGTATTTT. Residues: CASRSGEGTDTQYF.

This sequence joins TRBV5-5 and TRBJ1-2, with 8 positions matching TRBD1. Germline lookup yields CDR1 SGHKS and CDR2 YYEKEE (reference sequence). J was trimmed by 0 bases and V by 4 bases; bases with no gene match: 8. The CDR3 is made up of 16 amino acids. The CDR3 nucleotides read TGTGCCAGCAGCATCCCGGGACAGGAAGCTAACTATGGCTACACCTTC. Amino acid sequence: CASSIPGQEANYGYTF.

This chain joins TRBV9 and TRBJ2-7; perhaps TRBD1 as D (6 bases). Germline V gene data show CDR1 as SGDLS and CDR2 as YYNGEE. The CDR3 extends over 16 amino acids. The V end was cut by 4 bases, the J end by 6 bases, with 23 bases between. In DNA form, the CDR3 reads TGTGCCAGCAGCCCCCCGGCGGGTGCCCCCAGGGGCGAGCAGTACTTC. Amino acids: CASSPPAGAPRGEQYF. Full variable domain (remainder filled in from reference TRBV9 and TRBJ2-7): DSGVTQTPKHLITATGQRVTLRCSPRSGDLSVYWYQQSLDQGLQFLIQYYNGEERAKGNILERFSAQQFPDLHSELNLSSLELGDSALYFCASSPPAGAPRGEQYFGPGTRLTVT.

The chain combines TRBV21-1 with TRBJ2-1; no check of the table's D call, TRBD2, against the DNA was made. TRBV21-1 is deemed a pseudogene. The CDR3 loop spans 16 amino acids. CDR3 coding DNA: TGTGCCAGCAGCAAAGAGGGGGGGGCGAGGATCGATGAGCAGTTCTTC. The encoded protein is CASSKEGGARIDEQFF.

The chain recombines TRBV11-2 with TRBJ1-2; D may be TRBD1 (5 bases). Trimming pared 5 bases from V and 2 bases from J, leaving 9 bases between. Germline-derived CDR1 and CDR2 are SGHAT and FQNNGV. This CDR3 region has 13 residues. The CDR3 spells CASSPDRNYGYTF. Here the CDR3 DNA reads TGTGCCAGCAGCCCAGACAGAAACTATGGCTACACCTTC.

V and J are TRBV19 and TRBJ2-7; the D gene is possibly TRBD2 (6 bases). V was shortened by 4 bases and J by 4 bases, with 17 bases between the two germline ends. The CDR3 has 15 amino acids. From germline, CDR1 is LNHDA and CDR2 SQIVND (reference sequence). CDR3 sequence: CASSSLTGEIYEQYF. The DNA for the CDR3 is TGTGCCAGTAGTAGTCTGACGGGGGAGATATACGAGCAGTACTTC. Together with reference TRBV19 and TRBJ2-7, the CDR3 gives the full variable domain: DGGITQSPKYLFRKEGQNVTLSCEQNLNHDAMYWYRQDPGQGLRLIYYSQIVNDFQKGDIAEGYSVSREKKESFPLTVTSAQKNPTAFYLCASSSLTGEIYEQYFGPGTRLTVT.

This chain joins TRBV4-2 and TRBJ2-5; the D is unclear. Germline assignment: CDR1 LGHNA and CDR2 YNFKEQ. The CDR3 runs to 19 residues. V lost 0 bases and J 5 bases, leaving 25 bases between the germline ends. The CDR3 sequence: CASSQDFNAESSEVETQYF. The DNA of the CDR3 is TGTGCCAGCAGCCAAGATTTTAACGCGGAGAGCTCGGAAGTGGAGACCCAGTACTTC.

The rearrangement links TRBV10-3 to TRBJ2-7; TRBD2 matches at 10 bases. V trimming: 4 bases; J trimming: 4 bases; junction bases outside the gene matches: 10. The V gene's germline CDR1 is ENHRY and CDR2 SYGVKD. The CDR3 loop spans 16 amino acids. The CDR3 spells CAISADQTSGRYEQYF. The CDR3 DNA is TGTGCCATCAGTGCCGACCAGACTAGCGGGCGTTACGAGCAGTACTTC.

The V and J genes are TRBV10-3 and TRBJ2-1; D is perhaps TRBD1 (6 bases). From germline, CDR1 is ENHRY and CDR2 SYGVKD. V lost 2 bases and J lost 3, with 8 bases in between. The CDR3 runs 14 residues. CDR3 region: CAISEGQIYNEQFF. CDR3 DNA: TGTGCCATCAGTGAGGGACAGATCTACAATGAGCAGTTCTTC.

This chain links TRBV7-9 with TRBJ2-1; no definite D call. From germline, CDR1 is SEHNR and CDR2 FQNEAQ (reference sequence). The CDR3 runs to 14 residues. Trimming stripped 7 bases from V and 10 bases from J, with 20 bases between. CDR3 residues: CASNLAYISREQFF. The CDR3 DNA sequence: TGTGCCAGCAACTTGGCTTATATTTCGCGGGAGCAGTTCTTC.

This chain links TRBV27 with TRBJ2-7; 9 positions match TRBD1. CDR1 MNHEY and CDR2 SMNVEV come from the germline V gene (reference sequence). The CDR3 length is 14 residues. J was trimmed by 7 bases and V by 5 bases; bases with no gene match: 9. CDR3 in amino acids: CASSDPGQGREQYF. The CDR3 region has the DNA TGTGCCAGCAGTGACCCGGGACAGGGAAGGGAGCAGTACTTC.

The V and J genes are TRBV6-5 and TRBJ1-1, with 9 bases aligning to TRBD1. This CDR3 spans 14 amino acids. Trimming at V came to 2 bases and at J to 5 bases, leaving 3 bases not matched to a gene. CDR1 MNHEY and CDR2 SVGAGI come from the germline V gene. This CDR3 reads CASSYQTGGTEAFF. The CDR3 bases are TGTGCCAGCAGTTACCAGACAGGGGGTACTGAAGCTTTCTTT.

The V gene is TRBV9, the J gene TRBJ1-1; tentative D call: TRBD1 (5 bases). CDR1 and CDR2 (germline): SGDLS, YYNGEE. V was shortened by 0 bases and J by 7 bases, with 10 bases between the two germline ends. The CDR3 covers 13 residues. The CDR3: CASSVDRQGEAFF. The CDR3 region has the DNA TGTGCCAGCAGCGTAGACAGGCAGGGTGAAGCTTTCTTT.

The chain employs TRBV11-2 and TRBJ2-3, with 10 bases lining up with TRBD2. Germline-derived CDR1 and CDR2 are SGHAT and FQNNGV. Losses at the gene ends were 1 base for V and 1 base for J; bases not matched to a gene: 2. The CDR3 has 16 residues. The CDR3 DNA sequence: TGTGCCAGCAGCTTAGCTAGCGGGGGCCGCACAGATACGCAGTATTTT. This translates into CASSLASGGRTDTQYF.

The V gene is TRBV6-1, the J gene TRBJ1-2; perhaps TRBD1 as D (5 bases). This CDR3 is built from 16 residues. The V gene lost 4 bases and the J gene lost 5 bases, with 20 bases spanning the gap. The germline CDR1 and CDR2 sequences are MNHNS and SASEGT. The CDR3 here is CASSGGRWKAYYGYTF. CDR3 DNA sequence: TGTGCCAGCAGTGGGGGCAGGTGGAAGGCGTATTATGGCTACACCTTC.

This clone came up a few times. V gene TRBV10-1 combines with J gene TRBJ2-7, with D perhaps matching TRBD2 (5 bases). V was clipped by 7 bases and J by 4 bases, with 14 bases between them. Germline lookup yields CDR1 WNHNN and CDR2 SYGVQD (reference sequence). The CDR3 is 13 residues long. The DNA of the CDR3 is TGCGCCAGCAATAACGACGGAGGATACGAGCAGTACTTC. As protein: CASNNDGGYEQYF.

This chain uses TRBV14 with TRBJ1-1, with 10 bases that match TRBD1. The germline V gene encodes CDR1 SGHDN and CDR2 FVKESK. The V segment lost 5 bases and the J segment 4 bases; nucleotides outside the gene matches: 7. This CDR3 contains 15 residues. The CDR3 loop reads CASSSLDRGPTEAFF. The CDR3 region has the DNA TGTGCCAGCAGCTCCCTCGACAGGGGGCCCACTGAAGCTTTCTTT.

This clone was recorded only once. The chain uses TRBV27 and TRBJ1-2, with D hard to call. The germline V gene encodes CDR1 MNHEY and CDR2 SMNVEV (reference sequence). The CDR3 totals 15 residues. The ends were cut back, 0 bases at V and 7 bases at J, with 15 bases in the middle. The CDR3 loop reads CASSLSTGAGGGYTF. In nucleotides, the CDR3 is TGTGCCAGCAGTTTATCGACGGGAGCAGGCGGTGGCTACACCTTC.

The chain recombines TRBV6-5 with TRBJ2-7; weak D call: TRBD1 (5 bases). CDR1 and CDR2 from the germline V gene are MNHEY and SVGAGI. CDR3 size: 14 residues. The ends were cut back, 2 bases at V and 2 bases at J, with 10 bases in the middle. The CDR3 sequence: CASSYAQDTYEQYF. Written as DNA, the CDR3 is TGTGCCAGCAGTTACGCACAGGATACCTACGAGCAGTACTTC.

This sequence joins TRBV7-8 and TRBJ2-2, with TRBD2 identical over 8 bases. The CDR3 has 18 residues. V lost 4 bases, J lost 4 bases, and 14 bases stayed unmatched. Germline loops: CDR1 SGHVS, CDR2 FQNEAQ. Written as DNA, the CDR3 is TGTGCCAGCAGCTCGGGGAGCGGGAGAGCCGGTTCCACCGGGGAGCTGTTTTTT. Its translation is CASSSGSGRAGSTGELFF.

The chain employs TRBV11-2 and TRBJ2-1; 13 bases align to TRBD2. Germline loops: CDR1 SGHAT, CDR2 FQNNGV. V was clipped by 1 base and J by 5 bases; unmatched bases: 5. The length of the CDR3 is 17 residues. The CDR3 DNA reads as TGTGCCAGCAGCTTAGTAACTAGCGGGGGGGGTCACAATGAGCAGTTCTTC. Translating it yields CASSLVTSGGGHNEQFF. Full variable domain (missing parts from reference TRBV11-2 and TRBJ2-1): EAGVAQSPRYKIIEKRQSVAFWCNPISGHATLYWYQQILGQGPKLLIQFQNNGVVDDSQLPKDRFSAERLKGVDSTLKIQPAKLEDSAVYLCASSLVTSGGGHNEQFFGPGTRLTVL.

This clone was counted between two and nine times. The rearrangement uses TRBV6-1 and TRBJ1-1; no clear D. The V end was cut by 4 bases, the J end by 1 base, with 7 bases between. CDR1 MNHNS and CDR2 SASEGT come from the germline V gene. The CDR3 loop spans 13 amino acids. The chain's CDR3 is CASSVRGNTEAFF. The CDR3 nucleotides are TGTGCCAGCAGTGTGAGAGGGAACACTGAAGCTTTCTTT.

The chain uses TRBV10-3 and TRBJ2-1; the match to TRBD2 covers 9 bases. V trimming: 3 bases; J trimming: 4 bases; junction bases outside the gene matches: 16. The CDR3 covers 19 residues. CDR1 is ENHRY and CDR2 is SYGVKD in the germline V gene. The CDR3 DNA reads TGTGCCATCAGTGAAGGGACAGCGGGGGGCCCCGGGTTTTACAATGAGCAGTTCTTC. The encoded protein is CAISEGTAGGPGFYNEQFF.

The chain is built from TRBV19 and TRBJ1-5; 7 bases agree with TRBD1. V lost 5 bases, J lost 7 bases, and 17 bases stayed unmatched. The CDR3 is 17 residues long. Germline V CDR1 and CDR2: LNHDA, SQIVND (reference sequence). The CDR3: CASSSTRLRQGEQPQHF. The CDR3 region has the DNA TGTGCCAGTAGTTCAACTCGTCTTCGACAGGGCGAACAGCCCCAGCATTTT.

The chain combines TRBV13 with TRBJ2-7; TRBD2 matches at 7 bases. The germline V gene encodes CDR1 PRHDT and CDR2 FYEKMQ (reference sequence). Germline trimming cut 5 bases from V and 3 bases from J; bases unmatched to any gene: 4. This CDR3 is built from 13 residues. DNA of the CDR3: TGTGCCAGCAGCCCAAAGCGGGGCTACGAGCAGTACTTC. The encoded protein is CASSPKRGYEQYF.

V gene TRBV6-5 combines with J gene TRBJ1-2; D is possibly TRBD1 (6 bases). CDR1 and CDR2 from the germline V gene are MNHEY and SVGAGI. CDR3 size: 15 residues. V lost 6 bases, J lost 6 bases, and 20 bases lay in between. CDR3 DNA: TGTGCCAGCAGATTCACAGGGCTAGGGCTGAATGGCTACACCTTC. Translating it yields CASRFTGLGLNGYTF.

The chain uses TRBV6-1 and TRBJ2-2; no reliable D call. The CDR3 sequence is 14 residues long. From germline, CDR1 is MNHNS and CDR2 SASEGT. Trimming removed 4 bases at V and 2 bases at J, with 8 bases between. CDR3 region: CASSVERNTGELFF. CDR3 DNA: TGTGCCAGCAGTGTGGAGCGTAACACCGGGGAGCTGTTTTTT.

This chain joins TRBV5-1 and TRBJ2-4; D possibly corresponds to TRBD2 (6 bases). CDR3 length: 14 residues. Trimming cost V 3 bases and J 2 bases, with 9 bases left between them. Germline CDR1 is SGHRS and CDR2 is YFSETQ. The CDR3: CASSSGGSKNIQYF. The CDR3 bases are TGCGCCAGCAGCTCCGGGGGTTCCAAAAACATTCAGTACTTC.

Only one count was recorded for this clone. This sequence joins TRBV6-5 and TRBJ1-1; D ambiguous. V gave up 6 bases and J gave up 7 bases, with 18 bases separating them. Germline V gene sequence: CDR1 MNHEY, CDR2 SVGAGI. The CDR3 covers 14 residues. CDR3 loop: CASSPPLRANEAFF. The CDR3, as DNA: TGTGCCAGCAGCCCGCCCCTCCGCGCGAATGAAGCTTTCTTT.